This TCR beta chain appears in the sequencing data of a study of blood T cells in healthy people across ages. Study-wide results and caveats: As naive T cell percentage varied, TCR beta diversity correlated strongly with it. A roughly linear age-dependent decrease characterized TCR beta diversity per million T cells.

Comment on this clonotype: What it binds is not known.

The CDR3 has 17 residues. V lost 4 bases and J lost 6, with 22 bases in between. The V gene's germline CDR1 is SGHAT and CDR2 FQDESV (reference sequence). Samples each yielded at least 5 micrograms of total RNA. Then a second PCR, running about 6 to 12 cycles, was carried out with a sample-barcoded 5' primer and a J-beta primer mix. Each cDNA was tagged by a template-switch adaptor containing 12 random nucleotides. One entry per CDR3 protein, called by TCRdb with MiXCR from the 5' RACE reads. This sample yields about 1,800,000 distinct CDR3 sequences, of which 28% are seen a single time; roughly 8.2% belongs to the top ten.

Sample: blood. The chain links TRBV11-1 to TRBJ2-1; D is perhaps TRBD2 (6 bases). The clonotype comes from a woman between 25 and 40 years old in good health. The CDR3 nucleotides read TGTGCCAGCAGCTCACCGGGGGTCTGGATTGCTTTCAATGAGCAGTTCTTC. As protein: CASSSPGVWIAFNEQFF. Filled out from reference TRBV11-1 and TRBJ2-1, the complete variable domain reads EAEVAQSPRYKITEKSQAVAFWCDPISGHATLYWYRQILGQGPELLVQFQDESVVDDSQLPKDRFSAERLKGVDSTLKIQPAELGDSAMYLCASSSPGVWIAFNEQFFGPGTRLTVL.